The next 10 T cell receptor beta chains were all read from a single sample in a study of Graves' ophthalmopathy and Graves' hyperthyroidism (dated by TCRdb to 2017 to 2018). Sequencing was carried out with an Illumina HiSeq 2000. TCR beta CDR3 regions were amplified from RNA transcripts for repertoire sequencing. The first round was an RT-PCR using HTBI primers with the Qiagen OneStep RT-PCR kit, and this first round was followed by a second-round multiplex PCR, then size selection and purification. Using fastp at Q25 and MiXCR, TCRdb reprocessed the public reads and kept productive beta chains. Records with the same CDR3 protein are collapsed into one entry carrying the most frequent genes and DNA. The table for this sample lists roughly 420,000 distinct CDR3 sequences; 20% to 25% of them were counted only once. Approximately 3% of the sample goes to the ten largest clones. Sequencing was done on a sample of peripheral blood. The receptors come from a woman aged 18-30 years with stable Graves' hyperthyroidism. Donor details come from another sample of the same person, matched by shared clones.

J is TRBJ2-5 and V is TRBV6-4; TRBD1 might be the D (6 bases). Germline CDR1 and CDR2: MRHNA and SNTAGT. The CDR3 has 14 amino acids. Trimming took off 5 bases at V and 4 bases at J, with 14 bases between the two ends. CDR3 sequence (DNA): TGTGCCAGCAGTCTACAGGGTGGAAGAGAGACCCAGTACTTC. Amino acids: CASSLQGGRETQYF.

This clonotype was seen at least ten times. One junction end does not reproduce the germline sequence, and a read error may be involved. The V gene is TRBV20-1, the J gene TRBJ2-7; D unresolved. Germline V CDR1 and CDR2: DFQATT, SNEGSKA (reference sequence). The CDR3 contains 12 residues. In DNA form, the CDR3 reads TGCAGTGCTACTGGATCATCCTACGAGCGGTACTTC. Translating gives CSATGSSYERYF.

Only a few counts were recorded for this clonotype. One end of the junction does not line up with germline, which may come from a read error. The chain has TRBV11-2 and TRBJ2-5; no firm D call. The CDR3 is made up of 12 amino acids. Germline-derived CDR1 and CDR2 are SGHAT and FQNNGV. CDR3 region: CASSLSQETKYF. In DNA, the CDR3 is TGTGCCAGCAGTCTCTCCCAAGAGACCAAGTACTTC.

This clonotype was picked up many times. V is TRBV12-3 or TRBV12-4 and J is TRBJ2-2; D unclear. V was clipped by 6 bases and J by 1 base, with 12 bases between them. CDR3 length equals 15 residues. CDR3 coding DNA: TGTGCCAGCAGACCCCGAAACTTGAACACCGGGGAGCTGTTTTTT. Amino acid sequence: CASRPRNLNTGELFF.

This clonotype was detected many times. The CDR3 nucleotides are TGTGCCAGTAGTCTCCTTAACCAGGGACTCGGGGAGCTGTTTTTT. Its translation is CASSLLNQGLGELFF. This chain uses TRBV19 with TRBJ2-2; a possible D gene is TRBD2 (6 bases). V was shortened by 5 bases and J by 7 bases, with 17 bases between the two germline ends. CDR3 length: 15 residues. The V gene's germline CDR1 is LNHDA and CDR2 SQIVND (reference sequence).

This clonotype appeared many times. V and J are TRBV6-2 or TRBV6-3 and TRBJ2-7, with 7 bases lining up with TRBD1. This CDR3 comprises 14 residues. J was trimmed by 3 bases and V by 2 bases; bases with no gene match: 4. The germline gives CDR1 MNHEY, CDR2 SVGEGT. The CDR3 DNA is TGTGCCAGCAGTTACACGGGACAGATCTACGAGCAGTACTTC. Translating it yields CASSYTGQIYEQYF.

This clonotype was detected ten times or more. The rearrangement links TRBV29-1 to TRBJ1-2; D not certain. This CDR3 has 13 residues. V lost 3 bases and J lost 6, with 14 bases in between. Germline loops: CDR1 SQVTM, CDR2 ANQGSEA. CDR3 loop: CSVEAKFWDGYTF. As DNA, the CDR3 is TGCAGCGTTGAGGCGAAGTTCTGGGATGGCTACACCTTC. Filled out from reference TRBV29-1 and TRBJ1-2, the complete variable domain reads SAVISQKPSRDICQRGTSLTIQCQVDSQVTMMFWYRQQPGQSLTLIATANQGSEATYESGFVIDKFPISRPNLTFSTLTVSNMSPEDSSIYLCSVEAKFWDGYTFGSGTRLTVV.

This clonotype was picked up many times. The V and J genes are TRBV6-5 and TRBJ1-1, with 8 positions matching TRBD1. The germline CDR1 and CDR2 sequences are MNHEY and SVGAGI. V shed 6 bases, J shed 2 bases, and the junction held 5 bases outside the gene matches. The CDR3 sequence is 14 residues long. CDR3 sequence (DNA): TGTGCCAGCAGAAACAGGGGGTATAACACTGAAGCTTTCTTT. It encodes CASRNRGYNTEAFF.

The chain links TRBV30 to TRBJ2-2; D may be TRBD2 (6 bases). Germline V gives CDR1 GTSNPN, CDR2 SVGIG (reference sequence). V lost 0 bases and J lost 7, with 18 bases in between. The CDR3 runs 16 residues. The CDR3 nucleotides are TGTGCCTGGAGTGTACGAAGCGGGCTGGAGGGCGGGGAGCTGTTTTTT. Amino acids: CAWSVRSGLEGGELFF.

This clonotype was picked up many times. The V gene is TRBV3-1, the J gene TRBJ2-7; 8 bases line up with TRBD1. J lost 4 bases, V lost 5 bases, and 4 bases had no gene match. CDR1 is LGHDT and CDR2 is YNNKEL in the germline V gene (reference sequence). There are 13 residues in the CDR3. The CDR3 loop reads CASSYGTGYEQYF. CDR3 coding DNA: TGTGCCAGCAGCTACGGGACAGGATACGAGCAGTACTTC.